Shown below are 18 T cell receptor beta chains from a single sample sequenced in a study of human T cells and chemical hapten exposure. TCRdb analysed the RACE reads with MiXCR anew, one entry per CDR3 protein. Among some 80,000 distinct CDR3 sequences listed, roughly 11% were seen once. Time point given: patch test 2, 6 weeks after DPC sensitization. Treatment defined: therapeutic diphenylcyclopropenone sensitization with weekly scalp DPC. The sequenced sample was whole blood, obtained in connection with sensitization to the hapten diphenylcyclopropenone (DPC). The origin of the receptors is a man between 18 and 35 years old with alopecia areata. Some clones in this sample may be carry-over from other donors' samples.

The genes are TRBV2 and TRBJ2-4, with D uncertain. Trimming pared 5 bases from V and 3 bases from J, leaving 14 bases between. Germline V gives CDR1 SNHLY, CDR2 FYNNEI. This CDR3 contains 15 residues. The CDR3 bases are TGTGCCAGCAGTAGCAGGCTAAAGGGCAAAAACATTCAGTACTTC. Protein sequence: CASSSRLKGKNIQYF.

In this sample, this clonotype turned up a few times. The rearrangement uses TRBV4-3 and TRBJ2-3; TRBD2 agrees at 9 bases. Germline values: CDR1 LGHNA, CDR2 YSLEER. This CDR3 region has 17 residues. The V gene end was trimmed by 4 bases and the J gene end by 4 bases; junction bases not matched to a gene: 12. The CDR3 DNA reads as TGCGCCAGCAGCCCACGGTGGCGGGGGGGCCGCCCAGATACGCAGTATTTT. Translating gives CASSPRWRGGRPDTQYF.

As for this clonotype: Its ends do not fully match the called genes, so a read error is possible. The V call is TRBV11-2, the J call TRBJ2-2, with TRBD1 matching over 9 bases. Germline-derived CDR1 and CDR2 are SGHAT and FQNNGV. The length of the CDR3 is 18 residues. CDR3 bases: TGTGCCAGCACCTTACCCAGACCGGGACAGGGTAGCACCGGGGAGCTGTTTTTT. Protein product: CASTLPRPGQGSTGELFF.

Ten or more counts support this clonotype. The rearrangement uses TRBV6-2 or TRBV6-3 and TRBJ2-5, with 8 bases matching TRBD2. With V trimmed by 7 bases and J by 3 bases, 4 bases remained unmatched. In germline, CDR1 is MNHEY, CDR2 SVGEGT. CDR3 size: 13 residues. CDR3: CASTGGPEETQYF. The CDR3 DNA is TGTGCCAGCACGGGGGGGCCGGAAGAGACCCAGTACTTC.

This clonotype was seen many times. The rearrangement uses TRBV3-1 and TRBJ2-7; possible D gene TRBD1, 6 bases. This CDR3 is 14 amino acids long. Germline CDR1 LGHDT, CDR2 YNNKEL (reference sequence). Trimming took 4 bases from V and 4 from J, leaving 14 bases between them. The CDR3 DNA reads as TGTGCCAGCAGCCCGGGACATGGAGATTACGAGCAGTACTTC. The encoded protein is CASSPGHGDYEQYF.

This clonotype showed up just a few times. The chain employs TRBV24-1 and TRBJ2-2; 8 bases match TRBD1. CDR3 length equals 15 residues. V dropped 3 bases and J dropped 3; count of bases not matched to a gene: 2. Germline assignment: CDR1 KGHDR and CDR2 SFDVKD. CDR3: CATSDHRGDTGELFF. CDR3 DNA sequence: TGTGCCACCAGTGATCACAGGGGGGACACCGGGGAGCTGTTTTTT.

This clonotype was picked up a small number of times. This rearrangement joins TRBV11-2 to TRBJ2-7; D is ambiguous. Between the trimmed V and J ends, which lost 5 bases and 3 bases, there was a span of 8 bases. Germline V CDR1 and CDR2: SGHAT, FQNNGV. The CDR3 totals 12 residues. The DNA for the CDR3 is TGTGCCAGCAGCCTCCGGAACTACGAGCAGTACTTC. Translated: CASSLRNYEQYF. Drawing the rest from reference TRBV11-2 and TRBJ2-7, the complete variable domain is EAGVAQSPRYKIIEKRQSVAFWCNPISGHATLYWYQQILGQGPKLLIQFQNNGVVDDSQLPKDRFSAERLKGVDSTLKIQPAKLEDSAVYLCASSLRNYEQYFGPGTRLTVT.

This clonotype was observed a few times. The chain combines TRBV6-2 or TRBV6-3 with TRBJ1-1, with no clear D. Germline CDR1 MNHEY, CDR2 SVGEGT. V was trimmed by 0 bases and J by 1 base, leaving 3 bases between them. The CDR3 is made up of 13 amino acids. The CDR3 loop reads CASSYSQNTEAFF. The CDR3 nucleotides are TGTGCCAGCAGTTACTCGCAGAACACTGAAGCTTTCTTT.

This clonotype was observed a handful of times. This chain connects TRBV7-2 to TRBJ2-7; D ambiguous. Germline-derived CDR1 and CDR2 are SGHTA and FQGNSA. Trimming pared 5 bases from V and 6 bases from J, leaving 14 bases between. The CDR3 length is 13 residues. The CDR3 sequence is CASSPHRMGEQYV. Written as DNA, the CDR3 is TGTGCCAGCAGCCCCCATAGGATGGGCGAGCAGTACGTC.

This clonotype was recorded a few times. The genes are TRBV7-9 and TRBJ1-6, with D unclear. The V gene lost 1 base and the J gene lost 7 bases, with 8 bases spanning the gap. Germline assignment: CDR1 SEHNR and CDR2 FQNEAQ (reference sequence). CDR3 length equals 14 residues. CDR3 loop: CASSLGPRNSPLHF. The CDR3 DNA follows: TGTGCCAGCAGCTTAGGGCCCAGAAATTCACCCCTCCACTTT.

This clonotype was detected ten times or more. This chain joins TRBV7-9 and TRBJ2-6; D tentatively fits TRBD1 or TRBD2 (5 bases each). CDR1 is SEHNR, CDR2 FQNEAQ, per germline (reference sequence). V lost 5 bases and J 2 bases, leaving 10 bases between the germline ends. This CDR3 has 15 amino acids. DNA for the CDR3: TGTGCCAGCAGCCCACTGGGGGCTGGGGCCAACGTCCTGACTTTC. Translation gives CASSPLGAGANVLTF.

The chain combines TRBV28 with TRBJ2-5; 8 bases line up with TRBD1. Germline CDR1 reads MDHEN; CDR2 reads SYDVKM. The CDR3 consists of 17 residues. The V segment lost 6 bases and the J segment 3 bases; nucleotides outside the gene matches: 15. The CDR3 protein is CASSPREATGGKETQYF. The CDR3, as DNA: TGTGCCAGCAGCCCCCGCGAGGCCACAGGGGGGAAAGAGACCCAGTACTTC.

This clonotype was recorded at least ten times. CDR3: CASSVAWTGPEAFF. The CDR3 region has the DNA TGTGCCAGCAGCGTAGCTTGGACAGGGCCTGAAGCTTTCTTT. V usage is TRBV9 and J usage is TRBJ1-1, with 8 nucleotides matching TRBD1. The CDR3 covers 14 residues. With V trimmed by 0 bases and J by 6 bases, 4 bases remained unmatched. Germline values: CDR1 SGDLS, CDR2 YYNGEE.

In its sample, this clonotype was seen many times. V and J are TRBV6-2 or TRBV6-3 and TRBJ2-5, with D unclear. V gave up 0 bases and J gave up 2 bases, with 4 bases separating them. The CDR3 contains 13 residues. Germline V gene lookup returns CDR1 MNHEY and CDR2 SVGEGT. The DNA for the CDR3 is TGTGCCAGCAGTTACTCCATTCAAGAGACCCAGTACTTC. The encoded protein is CASSYSIQETQYF.

The chain employs TRBV28 and TRBJ1-2, with D unclear. V gave up 3 bases and J gave up 4 bases, with 12 bases separating them. Germline V gene data show CDR1 as MDHEN and CDR2 as SYDVKM. The CDR3 has 14 residues. The CDR3 protein is CASSLDESSYGYTF. Written as DNA, the CDR3 is TGTGCCAGCAGTTTGGATGAGAGCTCCTATGGCTACACCTTC.

This clonotype was counted at least ten times. The chain is built from TRBV18 and TRBJ1-5; D gene unclear. This CDR3 spans 13 amino acids. Germline V gene lookup returns CDR1 KGHSH and CDR2 LQKENI. V gave up 5 bases and J gave up 3 bases, with 8 bases separating them. CDR3 protein: CASSLLYNQPQHF. CDR3 nucleotide sequence: TGTGCCAGCTCATTATTATACAATCAGCCCCAGCATTTT. Filled out from reference TRBV18 and TRBJ1-5, the complete variable domain reads NAGVMQNPRHLVRRRGQEARLRCSPMKGHSHVYWYRQLPEEGLKFMVYLQKENIIDESGMPKERFSAEFPKEGPSILRIQQVVRGDSAAYFCASSLLYNQPQHFGDGTRLSIL.

The V and J genes are TRBV4-3 and TRBJ2-4, with TRBD2 matching 9 bases. Losses at the gene ends were 0 bases for V and 9 bases for J; bases not matched to a gene: 9. The CDR3 sequence is 16 residues long. Germline V lookup: CDR1 LGHNA, CDR2 YSLEER. The CDR3 sequence is CASSQEAGGLVGIQYF. The CDR3 nucleotides read TGCGCCAGCAGCCAAGAAGCGGGGGGATTGGTGGGCATTCAGTACTTC.

The sample holds many counts of this clonotype. The rearrangement joins TRBV19 to TRBJ2-1; 7 bases fit TRBD1. The CDR3 is made up of 11 amino acids. The germline CDR1 and CDR2 sequences are LNHDA and SQIVND (reference sequence). Trimming removed 3 bases from V and 15 bases from J; junction bases left unmatched: 5. CDR3 in amino acids: CASSIGTVRFF. CDR3 DNA sequence: TGTGCCAGTAGTATTGGGACAGTTCGGTTCTTC.